The source of this T cell receptor (beta chain) is a study of cytomegalovirus exposure and HLA in healthy donors. This clone was counted once. Its antigen remains unknown. Some clones are missing from TCRdb's copy, which holds only in-frame ones; the method was immunoSEQ multiplex PCR. The repertoire holds some 130,000 clones, 85% to 90% seen once, with just under 3% in the top ten. Losses at the gene ends were 6 bases for V and 6 bases for J; bases not matched to a gene: 9. The CDR3 runs 14 residues. CDR1 is SGHNT and CDR2 is YENEEA in the germline V gene. General study findings and limits: It was reported that the classifier diagnosed cytomegalovirus status with high specificity and sensitivity in both the original and validation cohorts. Cytomegalovirus-associated status was assigned to fewer than 200 TCR beta chains. Specificity of a few CMV-associated chains for CMV antigens was verified in vitro. Subsequent analysis of the roughly 120 validation repertoires found a tendency for first-cohort TCR clusters to co-occur.

Sequencing was done on a sample of PBMCs. This TCR was recovered from a man aged 18 to 29 in good health and CMV-seronegative. The chain uses TRBV11-3 and TRBJ2-7, with 9 positions matching TRBD1. CDR3 DNA sequence: TGTGCCAGCAGACGAAACAGGGGGCCCCGCGAGCAGTACTTC. Residues: CASRRNRGPREQYF.